This entry concerns a single T cell receptor (beta chain). In the study's own analysis: Reference gene primer amplification yielded estimated nucleated cell counts. The data were produced by immunoSEQ multiplex PCR, yet TCRdb's version contains in-frame clones alone and is incomplete. V, J and clone size are those of that table, while D and trimming were read from the DNA. This sample has 45,000 to 50,000 clones, with around 85% found just once. The CDR3 length is 14 residues. Germline loops: CDR1 SGHRS, CDR2 YFSETQ. The trim removed 4 bases at V and 0 bases at J, leaving 3 bases unmatched. This record comes from a study of blood T cell repertoires in COVID-19. Study-level background: COVID-19 samples from acute and convalescent phases originated in the United States, Italy and Spain. In each case, the material was cDNA or gDNA derived from T cells, B-cell-depleted T cells, or PBMCs.

The chain combines TRBV5-1 with TRBJ2-7; 8 bases map to TRBD2. The TCR sequence derives from a woman between 55 and 75 years old with acute or convalescent COVID-19. The sequenced material came from peripheral blood. CDR3 bases: TGCGCCAGCAGCATAAGCGGGAGCTCCTACGAGCAGTACTTC. This gives the protein CASSISGSSYEQYF.